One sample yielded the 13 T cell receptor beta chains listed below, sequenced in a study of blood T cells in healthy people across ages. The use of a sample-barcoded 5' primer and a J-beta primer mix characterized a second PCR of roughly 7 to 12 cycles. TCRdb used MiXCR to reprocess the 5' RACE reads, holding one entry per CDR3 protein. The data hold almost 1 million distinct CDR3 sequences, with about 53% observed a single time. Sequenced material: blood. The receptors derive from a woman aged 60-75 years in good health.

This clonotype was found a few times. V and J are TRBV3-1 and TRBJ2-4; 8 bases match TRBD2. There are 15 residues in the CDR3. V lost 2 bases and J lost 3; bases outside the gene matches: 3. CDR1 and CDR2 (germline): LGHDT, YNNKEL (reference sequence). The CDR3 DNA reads TGTGCCAGCAGCCAACTAGCGGGCTACAAAAACATTCAGTACTTC. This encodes CASSQLAGYKNIQYF.

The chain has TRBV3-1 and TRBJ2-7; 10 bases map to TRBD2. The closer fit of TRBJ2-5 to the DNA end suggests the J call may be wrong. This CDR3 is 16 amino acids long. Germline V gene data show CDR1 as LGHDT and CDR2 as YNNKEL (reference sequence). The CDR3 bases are TGTGCCAGCAGCCAAGACCTAGCGGGAGTTCGAGAGACCCAGTACTTC. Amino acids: CASSQDLAGVRETQYF.

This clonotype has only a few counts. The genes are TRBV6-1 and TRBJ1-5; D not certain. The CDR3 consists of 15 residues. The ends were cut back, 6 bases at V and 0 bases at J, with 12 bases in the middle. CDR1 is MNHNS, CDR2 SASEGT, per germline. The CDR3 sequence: CASRALHNSNQPQHF. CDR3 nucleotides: TGTGCCAGCAGGGCCCTCCATAATAGCAATCAGCCCCAGCATTTT.

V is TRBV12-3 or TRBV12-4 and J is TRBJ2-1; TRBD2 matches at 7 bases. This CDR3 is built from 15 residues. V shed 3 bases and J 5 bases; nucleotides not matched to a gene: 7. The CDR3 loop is CASSFGGSLDNEQFF. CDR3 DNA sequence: TGTGCCAGCAGTTTTGGCGGGAGCCTAGACAATGAGCAGTTCTTC.

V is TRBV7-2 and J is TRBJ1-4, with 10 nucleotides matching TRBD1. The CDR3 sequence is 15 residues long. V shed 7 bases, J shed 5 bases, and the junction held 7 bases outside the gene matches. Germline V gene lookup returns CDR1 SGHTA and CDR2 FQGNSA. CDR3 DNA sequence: TGTGCCAGCAACTCCCAGGGACAGGGGAATGAAAAACTGTTTTTT. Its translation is CASNSQGQGNEKLFF.

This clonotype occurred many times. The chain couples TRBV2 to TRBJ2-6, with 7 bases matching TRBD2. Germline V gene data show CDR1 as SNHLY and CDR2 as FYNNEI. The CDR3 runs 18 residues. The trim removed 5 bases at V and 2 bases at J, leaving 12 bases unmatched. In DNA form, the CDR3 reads TGTGCCAGCAGTCTCGGACGCGGGGGAATCACTGGGGCCAACGTCCTGACTTTC. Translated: CASSLGRGGITGANVLTF.

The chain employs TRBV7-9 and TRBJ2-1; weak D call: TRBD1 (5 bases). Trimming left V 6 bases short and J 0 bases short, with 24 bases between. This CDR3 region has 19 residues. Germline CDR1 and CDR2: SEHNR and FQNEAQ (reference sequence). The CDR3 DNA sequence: TGTGCCAGCAGGCAAAATGAGTATAGGGGCCCCAGCTCCTACAATGAGCAGTTCTTC. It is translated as CASRQNEYRGPSSYNEQFF.

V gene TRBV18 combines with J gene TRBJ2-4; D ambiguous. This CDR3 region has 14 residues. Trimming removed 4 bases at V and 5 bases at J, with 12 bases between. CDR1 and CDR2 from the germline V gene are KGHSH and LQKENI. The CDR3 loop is CASSLGVLENIQYF. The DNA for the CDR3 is TGTGCCAGCTCACTAGGAGTTCTCGAAAACATTCAGTACTTC.

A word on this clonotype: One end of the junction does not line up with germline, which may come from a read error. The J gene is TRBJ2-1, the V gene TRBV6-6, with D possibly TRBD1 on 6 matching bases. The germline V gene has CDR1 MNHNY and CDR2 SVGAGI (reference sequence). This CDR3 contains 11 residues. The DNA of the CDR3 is TGTGCCGGCAGTTACAGGGATGAGCAGTTCTTC. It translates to CAGSYRDEQFF.

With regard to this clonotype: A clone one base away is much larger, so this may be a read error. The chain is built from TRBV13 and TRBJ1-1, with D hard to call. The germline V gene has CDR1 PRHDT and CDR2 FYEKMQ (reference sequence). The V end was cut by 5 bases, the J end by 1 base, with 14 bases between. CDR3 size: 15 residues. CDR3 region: CASSPFGLSNTEAFF. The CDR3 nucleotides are TGTGCCAGCAGCCCATTCGGACTTTCGAACACTGAAGCTTTCTTT.

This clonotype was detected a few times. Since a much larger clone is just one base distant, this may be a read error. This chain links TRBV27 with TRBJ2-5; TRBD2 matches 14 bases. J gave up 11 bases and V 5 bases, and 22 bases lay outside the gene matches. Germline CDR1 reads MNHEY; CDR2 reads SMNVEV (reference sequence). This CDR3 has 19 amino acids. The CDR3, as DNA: TGTGCCAGCAGTCCCGGACTAGCGGGGGGACGACTCCAGTACAATGAGCAGTACTTC. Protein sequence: CASSPGLAGGRLQYNEQYF.

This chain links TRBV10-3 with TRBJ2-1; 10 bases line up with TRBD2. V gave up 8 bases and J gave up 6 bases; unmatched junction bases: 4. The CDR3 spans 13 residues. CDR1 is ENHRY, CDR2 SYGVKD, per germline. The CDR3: CAIGLAGVNEQFF. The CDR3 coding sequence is TGTGCCATCGGGCTAGCGGGAGTCAATGAGCAGTTCTTC.

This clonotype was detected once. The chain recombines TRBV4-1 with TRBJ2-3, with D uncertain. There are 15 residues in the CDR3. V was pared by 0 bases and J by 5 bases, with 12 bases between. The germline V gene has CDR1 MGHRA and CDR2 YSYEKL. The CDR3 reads CASSQEPLKGDTQYF. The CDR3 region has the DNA TGCGCCAGCAGCCAAGAACCCCTTAAAGGAGATACGCAGTATTTT.